The T cell receptor beta chain under discussion was sequenced for a study of control samples from healthy donors and cancer patients. Clones were read by immunoSEQ multiplex PCR, and TCRdb kept only the in-frame ones, dropping some. This sample has roughly 120,000 clones, with around 90% found just once. CDR3 length: 19 residues. Trimming left V 2 bases short and J 0 bases short, with 17 bases between. CDR1 MNHNS and CDR2 SASEGT come from the germline V gene. The chain links TRBV6-1 to TRBJ2-6, with D maybe TRBD2 (6 bases). The specimen sequenced was blood. This receptor was identified in a woman between 65 and 79 years old in good health. CDR3 coding DNA: TGTGCCAGCAGTGAATATCCTGTAGCGGCGACCTCTGGGGCCAACGTCCTGACTTTC. It is translated as CASSEYPVAATSGANVLTF.